These T cell receptor beta chains were read from a single sample in a study of blood T cell repertoires in COVID-19. Method: immunoSEQ multiplex PCR; TCRdb's copy keeps in-frame clones and lacks some. The top ten clones hold roughly 18% of a sample with fewer than 150,000 clones, approximately 84% of them seen once. Sequencing used peripheral blood. The source is a woman aged 50 to 60 who had recovered from COVID-19. CDR3s include the opening cysteine and the closing phenylalanine or tryptophan. D genes are given only for firm matches. The listing skips clone size in some rows; elsewhere it reads once, few, many or a size class.

>TRBJ2-3|TRBD2|TRBV9|NA
CASSQAGNLDTQYF
TGTGCCAGCAGCCAAGCGGGAAATCTAGATACGCAGTATTTT
>TRBJ1-4|NA|TRBV28|few
CASSGGVEKLFF
TGTGCCAGCAGCGGGGGGGTTGAAAAACTGTTTTTT
>TRBJ2-2|TRBD1|TRBV4-1|once
CASSQDGTGGPGELFF
TGCGCCAGCAGCCAAGATGGGACAGGGGGGCCCGGGGAGCTGTTTTTT
>TRBJ1-2|TRBD1|TRBV18|NA
CASSLGTGNYGYTF
TGTGCCAGCTCACTGGGGACAGGGAACTATGGCTACACCTTC
>TRBJ1-1|TRBD1|TRBV18|NA
CASSEGQGANTEAFF
TGTGCCAGCTCAGAAGGCCAGGGGGCAAACACTGAAGCTTTCTTT
>TRBJ1-6|NA|TRBV20-1|NA
CSARSGSPLHF
TGCAGTGCTAGATCAGGTTCACCCCTCCACTTT
>TRBJ2-3|TRBD2|TRBV7-2|many
CASSLILAGGDTQYF
TGTGCCAGCAGCTTAATACTAGCGGGAGGGGATACGCAGTATTTT
>TRBJ2-7|TRBD1|TRBV27|NA
CASSLSLDRRNSYEQYF
TGTGCCAGCAGTTTATCCCTGGACAGGCGAAACTCCTACGAGCAGTACTTC
>TRBJ2-2|NA|TRBV2|few
CASRNRETNTGELFF
TGTGCCAGCAGGAACAGGGAGACGAACACCGGGGAGCTGTTTTTT
>TRBJ2-7|TRBD1|TRBV2|NA
CASSVQGAPSYEQYF
TGTGCCAGCAGTGTACAGGGGGCGCCGTCCTACGAGCAGTACTTC
>TRBJ2-5|NA|TRBV30|many
CAWSLRGGVWETQYF
TGTGCCTGGAGCCTCAGGGGAGGGGTCTGGGAGACCCAGTACTTC
>TRBJ2-1|NA|TRBV11-3|NA
CASSPSSRTNEQFF
TGTGCCAGCAGCCCCTCGTCCAGAACCAATGAGCAGTTCTTC
>TRBJ2-1|TRBD2|TRBV20-1|NA
CSASGLGSGGYNEQFF
TGCAGTGCTAGTGGGTTGGGCAGCGGGGGCTACAATGAGCAGTTCTTC
>TRBJ2-5|TRBD2|TRBV3-1/TRBV3-2|NA
CASSPLKGSGGVQETQYF
TGTGCCAGCAGCCCTTTAAAGGGTAGCGGGGGGGTGCAAGAGACCCAGTACTTC
>TRBJ2-1|NA|TRBV11-2|NA
CASSSRTRYNEQFF
TGTGCCAGCAGTTCCAGGACACGCTACAATGAGCAGTTCTTC
>TRBJ1-6|TRBD1|TRBV3-1/TRBV3-2|NA
CASSIQGSNSPLHF
TGTGCCAGCAGCATACAGGGGTCCAATTCACCCCTCCACTTT
>TRBJ2-1|TRBD2|TRBV5-4|NA
CASWSAGGSGDEQFF
TGTGCCAGTTGGTCGGCGGGCGGGAGTGGGGATGAGCAGTTCTTC
>TRBJ2-1|TRBD1|TRBV14|few
CASSGTAASRSFF
TGTGCCAGCAGCGGGACAGCAGCGTCCCGATCCTTCTTC
>TRBJ1-1|NA|TRBV5-8|once
CASSFERNTEAFF
TGTGCCAGCAGCTTTGAGAGGAACACTGAAGCTTTCTTT
>TRBJ2-1|TRBD2|TRBV29-1|once
CSVEVAGKGVNEQFF
TGCAGCGTTGAAGTAGCGGGAAAAGGGGTCAATGAGCAGTTCTTC
>TRBJ1-5|NA|TRBV19|few
CASRSGGTFQPQHF
TGTGCCAGTAGGTCGGGGGGCACGTTTCAGCCCCAGCATTTT
>TRBJ2-1|TRBD2|TRBV7-6|NA
CASSLGLAGWNEQFF
TGTGCCAGCAGCTTAGGACTAGCGGGTTGGAATGAGCAGTTCTTC
>TRBJ2-3|TRBD1|TRBV5-6|NA
CASSSGTGPDTQYF
TGTGCCAGCAGCTCAGGGACAGGACCAGATACGCAGTATTTT
>TRBJ1-5|NA|TRBV19|once
CASNRGTANNQPQHF
TGTGCCAGTAACCGCGGGACCGCGAACAATCAGCCCCAGCATTTT
>TRBJ1-3|NA|TRBV5-1|NA
CASSLAGAEAGNTIYF
TGCGCCAGCAGCTTGGCCGGTGCAGAGGCTGGAAACACCATATATTTT
>TRBJ1-5|NA|TRBV30|NA
CAWGQDNNQPQHF
TGTGCCTGGGGGCAGGACAACAATCAGCCCCAGCATTTT